A single TCR beta chain is shown here with its context. The data were obtained in a study of shared clonotypes between healthy human individuals. The CDR3 sequence is 17 residues long. J gave up 5 bases and V 6 bases, and 16 bases lay outside the gene matches. The germline V gene encodes CDR1 MDHEN and CDR2 SYDVKM. In the source study's methods: Filtering was not the same, since immunoSEQ gave junction-only sequences without quality scores. Sequencing used immunoSEQ multiplex PCR; TCRdb keeps in-frame clones, though not all of them. V, J and clone size derive from that table, while D and trimming were established from the DNA sequence. The sample includes around 2.3 million clones, almost 96% of them seen just once.

The V and J genes are TRBV28 and TRBJ2-5; 9 nucleotides align to TRBD2. This receptor was taken from a man between 18 and 29 years old in good health. The material sequenced was naive CD4+ T cells sorted from blood. Subset meaning: CD45RA+ positively selected. The CDR3 protein is CASSSPGAGGPGETQYF. CDR3 nucleotide sequence: TGTGCCAGCAGCTCCCCGGGTGCGGGGGGGCCGGGGGAGACCCAGTACTTC.